These 9 T cell receptor beta chains originate from one sample sequenced in a study of T cells in Graves' hyperthyroidism and ophthalmopathy. Authors of the study amplified TCR beta CDR3 regions from RNA transcripts. First-round RT-PCR of the TCR CDR3 relied on the HTBI primer set. TCRdb reanalysed the multiplex PCR reads using MiXCR and keeps one entry per CDR3 protein. The sample carries roughly 200,000 distinct CDR3 sequences, about 15% recorded once. The specimen sequenced was blood. These receptors originate from a woman aged 45-60 years with Graves' hyperthyroidism.

This clonotype was observed at least ten times. The rearrangement joins TRBV20-1 to TRBJ2-3; D gene uncertain. Germline V gene data show CDR1 as DFQATT and CDR2 as SNEGSKA (reference sequence). The CDR3 contains 16 residues. Trimming shortened V by 0 bases and J by 2 bases, and 15 bases separated the two germline ends. The CDR3 nucleotides read TGCAGTGCTAGAGATGGAGCCCGAGGTTTCACAGATACGCAGTATTTT. Translation: CSARDGARGFTDTQYF.

In its sample, this clonotype was seen a few times. This chain uses TRBV9 with TRBJ2-3, with a weak D call TRBD2 (6 bases). Trimming pared 4 bases from V and 5 bases from J, leaving 17 bases between. There are 15 residues in the CDR3. The germline V gene encodes CDR1 SGDLS and CDR2 YYNGEE. CDR3 coding DNA: TGTGCCAGCAGCCTAGAGTGGCAGGGAGGAGATACGCAGTATTTT. Translating it yields CASSLEWQGGDTQYF.

This clonotype was observed a few times. This chain connects TRBV18 to TRBJ1-3, with a tentative D call TRBD1 (5 bases). Trimming cost V 3 bases and J 0 bases, with 9 bases left between them. Germline V gene lookup returns CDR1 KGHSH and CDR2 LQKENI. This CDR3 region has 15 residues. The CDR3 DNA follows: TGTGCCAGCTCACCGTCAGGGACCTCTGGAAACACCATATATTTT. Translated, it gives CASSPSGTSGNTIYF. The whole variable domain, filled in from reference TRBV18 and TRBJ1-3, reads NAGVMQNPRHLVRRRGQEARLRCSPMKGHSHVYWYRQLPEEGLKFMVYLQKENIIDESGMPKERFSAEFPKEGPSILRIQQVVRGDSAAYFCASSPSGTSGNTIYFGEGSWLTVV.

This clonotype was seen a few times. V gene TRBV9 combines with J gene TRBJ2-5; D gene ambiguous. Trimming removed 2 bases at V and 1 base at J, with 12 bases between. The CDR3 has 15 residues. The germline gives CDR1 SGDLS, CDR2 YYNGEE. The CDR3 loop reads CASSVHMGAQETQYF. CDR3 nucleotides: TGTGCCAGCAGCGTCCACATGGGCGCCCAAGAGACCCAGTACTTC.

This clonotype has just a few counts. The chain has TRBV12-3 or TRBV12-4 and TRBJ2-1; D may be TRBD1 or TRBD2 (5 bases each). The CDR3 runs to 14 residues. Trimming pared 4 bases from V and 6 bases from J, leaving 13 bases between. CDR3 protein: CASSSGTTPNEQFF. The CDR3 DNA reads as TGTGCCAGCAGTTCGGGGACCACCCCCAATGAGCAGTTCTTC.

This clonotype appeared many times. This rearrangement joins TRBV7-2 to TRBJ2-3, with D perhaps given as TRBD1 or TRBD2 (6 bases each). V lost 7 bases and J lost 4, with 24 bases in between. Germline V lookup: CDR1 SGHTA, CDR2 FQGNSA. The CDR3 runs 17 residues. CDR3 bases: TGTGCCAGCACAACACACCTGGGGGGCGGGGCCCCAGATACGCAGTATTTT. Translating it yields CASTTHLGGGAPDTQYF.

In its sample, this clonotype was seen many times. This chain joins TRBV5-1 and TRBJ2-7; no reliable D call. The germline gives CDR1 SGHRS, CDR2 YFSETQ. Trimming removed 0 bases at V and 1 base at J, with 8 bases between. The CDR3 totals 14 residues. The CDR3 DNA is TGCGCCAGCAGCTTGGAAGGAGTTTCCTACGAGCAGTACTTC. Translated, it gives CASSLEGVSYEQYF.

In its sample, this clonotype was seen many times. The CDR3 is CASSRDRASSGNTIYF. CDR3 coding DNA: TGTGCCAGCAGCCGCGACAGGGCCTCCTCTGGAAACACCATATATTTT. V and J are TRBV6-1 and TRBJ1-3; 7 positions match TRBD1. J lost 0 bases, V lost 6 bases, and 8 bases had no gene match. This CDR3 comprises 16 residues. Looked up from germline, CDR1 is MNHNS and CDR2 is SASEGT.

This clonotype was counted many times. The chain combines TRBV12-3 or TRBV12-4 with TRBJ2-3; no reliable D call. There are 12 residues in the CDR3. V was trimmed by 3 bases and J by 2 bases, leaving 3 bases between them. In DNA form, the CDR3 reads TGTGCCAGCAGTTTCTTCACAGATACGCAGTATTTT. The encoded protein is CASSFFTDTQYF.